These 17 T cell receptor beta chains share one sample of origin, sequenced in a study of cytomegalovirus exposure and HLA in healthy donors. The protocol was immunoSEQ multiplex PCR, while the TCRdb copy is restricted to in-frame clones and leaves out a portion. This repertoire shows hundreds of thousands of clones, approximately 84% found once; its top ten account for 12%. The sample taken for sequencing was PBMCs. The receptors stem from a man aged 18 to 30 in good health and CMV-seropositive.

The chain recombines TRBV27 with TRBJ1-1; no firm D call. The ends were cut back, 6 bases at V and 0 bases at J, with 8 bases in the middle. Per germline, CDR1 MNHEY and CDR2 SMNVEV (reference sequence). The CDR3 extends over 13 amino acids. CDR3: CASRGLLNTEAFF. CDR3 nucleotides: TGTGCCAGCAGGGGTCTACTGAACACTGAAGCTTTCTTT.

The chain recombines TRBV19 with TRBJ2-7, with D maybe TRBD1 (6 bases). The CDR3 is made up of 17 amino acids. The germline CDR1 and CDR2 sequences are LNHDA and SQIVND (reference sequence). The V and J ends lost 3 bases and 5 bases respectively, with 23 bases between them. CDR3 DNA: TGTGCCAGTAGTATCAGTATGTCAGCAGGGGTCGGCGACGAGCAGTACTTC. Translating it yields CASSISMSAGVGDEQYF.

This clone was seen only a few times. The chain couples TRBV5-4 to TRBJ2-7; no clear D gene. CDR1 and CDR2 (germline): SGHNT, YYREEE (reference sequence). The ends were cut back, 4 bases at V and 0 bases at J, with 11 bases in the middle. The CDR3 runs to 14 residues. CDR3 DNA sequence: TGTGCCAGCAGCCGCGAAGGGCCCTCCTACGAGCAGTACTTC. It codes for CASSREGPSYEQYF.

The gene calls are TRBV19 and TRBJ1-1; no definite D call. Germline V gene data show CDR1 as LNHDA and CDR2 as SQIVND (reference sequence). CDR3 length: 14 residues. V lost 5 bases and J lost 0, with 10 bases in between. CDR3 bases: TGTGCCAGTAGTTTAGGTTTCATGAACACTGAAGCTTTCTTT. The encoded protein is CASSLGFMNTEAFF.

V and J are TRBV5-1 and TRBJ1-1; the match to TRBD1 covers 8 bases. CDR3 length equals 16 residues. Germline CDR1 SGHRS, CDR2 YFSETQ. The ends lost 7 bases at V and 5 bases at J; junction bases unmatched: 16. The CDR3 spells CASYRDGGTGGTEAFF. In DNA form, the CDR3 reads TGCGCCAGCTACCGGGACGGAGGAACAGGGGGGACTGAAGCTTTCTTT.

The V and J genes are TRBV4-1 and TRBJ1-2; D possibly corresponds to TRBD1 (6 bases). The CDR3 runs to 15 residues. Trimming took 1 base from V and 4 from J, leaving 13 bases between them. The germline gives CDR1 MGHRA, CDR2 YSYEKL. The DNA for the CDR3 is TGCGCCAGCAGCCAAGTTGGGGGGCGAAGCTATGGCTACACCTTC. Translated: CASSQVGGRSYGYTF.

J is TRBJ1-2 and V is TRBV5-1; D is unresolved. V shed 0 bases and J shed 3 bases, with 12 bases lying between them. The CDR3 contains 15 residues. The germline V gene has CDR1 SGHRS and CDR2 YFSETQ. This CDR3 is CASSLELEGYYGYTF. The CDR3 coding sequence is TGCGCCAGCAGCTTGGAGCTAGAGGGATACTATGGCTACACCTTC.

This clone was seen just once. This chain joins TRBV5-1 and TRBJ2-5; 11 positions match TRBD2. From germline, CDR1 is SGHRS and CDR2 YFSETQ. The CDR3 is 16 residues long. Trimming cost V 4 bases and J 3 bases; bases outside gene matches: 8. CDR3 DNA: TGCGCCAGCAGCCGGGGACTAGCGGCTAGCGAAGAGACCCAGTACTTC. Its protein product is CASSRGLAASEETQYF. Based on the CDR3 plus reference TRBV5-1 and TRBJ2-5, the full variable domain is KAGVTQTPRYLIKTRGQQVTLSCSPISGHRSVSWYQQTPGQGLQFLFEYFSETQRNKGNFPGRFSGRQFSNSRSEMNVSTLELGDSALYLCASSRGLAASEETQYFGPGTRLLVL.

The rearrangement joins TRBV2 to TRBJ1-4; the D is unclear. CDR3 length equals 15 residues. The ends were cut back, 3 bases at V and 0 bases at J, with 8 bases in the middle. Looked up from germline, CDR1 is SNHLY and CDR2 is FYNNEI. For the CDR3, the DNA is TGTGCCAGCAGTGATCTAGGTGCAACTAATGAAAAACTGTTTTTT. Encoded protein: CASSDLGATNEKLFF.

The CDR3 DNA sequence: TGTGCCAGCAGGGTCGACAGGGTAGGTCAGCCCCAGCATTTT. Translation: CASRVDRVGQPQHF. J is TRBJ1-5 and V is TRBV2, with TRBD1 matching 7 bases. Trimming took 6 bases from V and 6 from J; bases not matched to a gene: 8. This CDR3 has 14 amino acids. Germline V gene sequence: CDR1 SNHLY, CDR2 FYNNEI.

The chain joins TRBV6-6 to TRBJ2-5; 9 bases line up with TRBD2. With V trimmed by 7 bases and J by 2 bases, 11 bases remained unmatched. The CDR3 covers 16 residues. Germline lookup yields CDR1 MNHNY and CDR2 SVGAGI (reference sequence). CDR3 in amino acids: CASIHGSGRGQETQYF. CDR3 nucleotides: TGTGCCAGCATACATGGTAGCGGGAGAGGGCAAGAGACCCAGTACTTC.

This clone was detected once. The chain combines TRBV6-1 with TRBJ2-7; maybe TRBD2 (6 bases). The CDR3 contains 14 residues. V lost 2 bases and J lost 6, with 14 bases in between. CDR1 is MNHNS, CDR2 SASEGT, per germline. The CDR3: CASSERRLGIEQYF. The CDR3 nucleotides are TGTGCCAGCAGTGAAAGGCGACTAGGGATCGAGCAGTACTTC.

This chain connects TRBV19 to TRBJ1-2; tentative D call: TRBD1 (5 bases). Germline CDR1 reads LNHDA; CDR2 reads SQIVND (reference sequence). The germline V and J ends were trimmed by 2 bases and 5 bases, with 12 bases remaining between them. The CDR3 sequence is 14 residues long. The CDR3 is CASSIPGIMYGYTF. CDR3 sequence (DNA): TGTGCCAGTAGTATACCAGGGATCATGTATGGCTACACCTTC. Together with reference TRBV19 and TRBJ1-2, the CDR3 gives the full variable domain: DGGITQSPKYLFRKEGQNVTLSCEQNLNHDAMYWYRQDPGQGLRLIYYSQIVNDFQKGDIAEGYSVSREKKESFPLTVTSAQKNPTAFYLCASSIPGIMYGYTFGSGTRLTVV.

This chain links TRBV2 with TRBJ1-3; D gene uncertain. CDR1 is SNHLY, CDR2 FYNNEI, per germline. CDR3 length equals 19 residues. Trimming cost V 5 bases and J 0 bases, with 23 bases left between them. The CDR3: CASSPTRRLLSFSGNTIYF. The DNA of the CDR3 is TGTGCCAGCAGTCCAACTCGACGGCTGCTATCCTTCTCTGGAAACACCATATATTTT.

The chain couples TRBV2 to TRBJ1-4, with a tentative D call TRBD1 (5 bases). Per germline, CDR1 SNHLY and CDR2 FYNNEI. V dropped 6 bases and J dropped 3 bases, with 23 bases sitting between them. The CDR3 is 18 amino acids. CDR3 DNA: TGTGCCAGCAGCTCGTGGACCGGCGGAAGGGGTTCTAATGAAAAACTGTTTTTT. Its protein is CASSSWTGGRGSNEKLFF.

This rearrangement joins TRBV27 to TRBJ2-3; 7 nucleotides line up with TRBD2. Looked up from germline, CDR1 is MNHEY and CDR2 is SMNVEV (reference sequence). This CDR3 is built from 12 residues. The junction had 9 bases not matched to a gene; V was cut back by 7 bases and J by 11 bases. The CDR3 DNA is TGTGCCAGCACTAGCGGACCTTTGGAGCAGTATTTT. Translated, it gives CASTSGPLEQYF.

This rearrangement joins TRBV15 to TRBJ1-1, with TRBD1 as a possible D gene (5 bases). Germline V lookup: CDR1 LNHNV, CDR2 YYDKDF (reference sequence). Trimming removed 5 bases at V and 0 bases at J, with 7 bases between. The CDR3 length is 13 residues. DNA for the CDR3: TGTGCCACCAGCGGGGACGTGAACACTGAAGCTTTCTTT. As protein: CATSGDVNTEAFF. The full variable domain, in which reference TRBV15 and TRBJ1-1 provide the parts outside the CDR3, is DAMVIQNPRYQVTQFGKPVTLSCSQTLNHNVMYWYQQKSSQAPKLLFHYYDKDFNNEADTPDNFQSRRPNTSFCFLDIRSPGLGDTAMYLCATSGDVNTEAFFGQGTRLTVV.